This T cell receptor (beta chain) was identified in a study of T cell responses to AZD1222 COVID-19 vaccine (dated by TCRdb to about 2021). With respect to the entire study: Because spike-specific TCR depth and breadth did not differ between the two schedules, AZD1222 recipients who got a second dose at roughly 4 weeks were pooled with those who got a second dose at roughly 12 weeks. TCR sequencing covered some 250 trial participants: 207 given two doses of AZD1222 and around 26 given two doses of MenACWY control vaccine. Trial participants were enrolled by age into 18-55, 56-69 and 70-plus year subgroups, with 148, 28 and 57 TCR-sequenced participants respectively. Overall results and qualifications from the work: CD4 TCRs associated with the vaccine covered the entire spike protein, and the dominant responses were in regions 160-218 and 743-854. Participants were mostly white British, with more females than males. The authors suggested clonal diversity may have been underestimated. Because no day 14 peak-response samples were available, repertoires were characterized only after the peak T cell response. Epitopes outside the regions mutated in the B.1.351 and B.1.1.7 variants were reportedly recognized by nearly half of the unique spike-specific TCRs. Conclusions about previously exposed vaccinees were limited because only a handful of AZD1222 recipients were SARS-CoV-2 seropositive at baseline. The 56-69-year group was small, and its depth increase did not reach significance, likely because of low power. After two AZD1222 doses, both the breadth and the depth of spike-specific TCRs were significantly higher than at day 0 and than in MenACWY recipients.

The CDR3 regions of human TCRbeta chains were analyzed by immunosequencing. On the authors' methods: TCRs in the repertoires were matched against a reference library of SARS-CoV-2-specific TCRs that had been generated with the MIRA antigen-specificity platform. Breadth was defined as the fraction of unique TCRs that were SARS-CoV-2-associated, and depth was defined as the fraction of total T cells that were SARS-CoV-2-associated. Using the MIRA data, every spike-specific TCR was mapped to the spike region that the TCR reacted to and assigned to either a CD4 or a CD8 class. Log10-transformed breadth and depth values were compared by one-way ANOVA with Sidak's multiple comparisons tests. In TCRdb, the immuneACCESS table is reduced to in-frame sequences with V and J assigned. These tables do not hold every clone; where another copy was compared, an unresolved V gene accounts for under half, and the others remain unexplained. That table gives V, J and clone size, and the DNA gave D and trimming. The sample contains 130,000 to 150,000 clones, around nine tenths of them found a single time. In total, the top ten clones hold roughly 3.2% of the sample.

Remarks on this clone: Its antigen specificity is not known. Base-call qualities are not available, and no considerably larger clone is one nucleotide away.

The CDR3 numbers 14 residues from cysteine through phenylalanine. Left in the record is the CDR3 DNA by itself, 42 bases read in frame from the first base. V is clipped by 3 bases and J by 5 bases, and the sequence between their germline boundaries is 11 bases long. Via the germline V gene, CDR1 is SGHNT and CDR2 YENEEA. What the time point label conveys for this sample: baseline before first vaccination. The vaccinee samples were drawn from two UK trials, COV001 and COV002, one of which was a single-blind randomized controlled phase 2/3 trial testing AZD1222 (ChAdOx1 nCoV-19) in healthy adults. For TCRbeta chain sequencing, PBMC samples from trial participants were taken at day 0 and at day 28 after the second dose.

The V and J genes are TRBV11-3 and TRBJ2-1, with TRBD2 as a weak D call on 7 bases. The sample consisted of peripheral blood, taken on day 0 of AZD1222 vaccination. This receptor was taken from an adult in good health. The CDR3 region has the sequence CASSLGGQDNEQFF. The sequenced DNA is TGTGCCAGCAGCTTGGGGGGGCAGGACAATGAGCAGTTCTTC.